This T cell receptor (beta chain) was recorded in a study of blood T cell repertoires in COVID-19. Whole-study context: Specimens from acute and convalescent COVID-19 originated in the United States, Italy and Spain. PBMCs, B-cell-depleted T cells, or T cells were the source of the cDNA or gDNA that made up the material.

Seattle patients were enrolled while actively infected and followed longitudinally. In the original analysis: Nucleated cell number was recorded as an estimate derived from reference gene primer amplification. Data came from immunoSEQ multiplex PCR; TCRdb stores just in-frame clones and leaves some out. That table supplies the V and J calls and clone size; D and trimming were determined from the DNA. The repertoire includes 130,000 to 150,000 clones, approximately 85% of them detected once, and about 8% sits in the top ten. V lost 5 bases and J 8 bases, leaving 11 bases between the germline ends. The germline V gene encodes CDR1 KGHDR and CDR2 SFDVKD. The CDR3 contains 13 residues.

The material sequenced was peripheral blood. This clonotype was obtained from a woman aged 55-70 years with COVID-19, enrolled during active disease. The J gene is TRBJ1-4, the V gene TRBV24-1; the D gene is possibly TRBD1 (6 bases). CDR3 sequence (DNA): TGTGCCACCAGTGCGACAGGAGGAGAAAAACTGTTTTTT. This gives the protein CATSATGGEKLFF.